The 13 T cell receptor beta chains in this list originate from one sample, sequenced in a study of CD8+ T cells in alopecia areata. Isolated RNA was reverse transcribed into cDNA used as the sequencing template. This table comes from immunoSEQ multiplex PCR, and its TCRdb copy is limited to in-frame clones, with some not included. The table records about 42,000 clones, approximately 65% of them present only once. Treatment denoted: oral pan-JAK inhibitor, 5-10 mg twice daily. The specimen was CD8+ T cells sorted from blood, collected at week 4, from a patient treated with tofacitinib. The receptors here all came from a human donor with alopecia areata.

Only a few counts were recorded for this clone. The genes are TRBV6-6 and TRBJ2-7, with unresolved D. The germline V gene encodes CDR1 MNHNY and CDR2 SVGAGI (reference sequence). CDR3 length equals 13 residues. V was shortened by 7 bases and J by 0 bases, with 10 bases between the two germline ends. CDR3 protein: CASTYGPSYEQYF. The CDR3 DNA is TGTGCCAGCACCTACGGACCCTCCTACGAGCAGTACTTC.

The chain's CDR3 is CASSLEGQTQYF. The CDR3 nucleotides are TGTGCCAGCAGCTTGGAGGGCCAGACCCAGTACTTC. The chain joins TRBV5-8 to TRBJ2-5; no clear D. The CDR3 runs to 12 residues. Trimming took 0 bases from V and 6 from J, leaving 6 bases between them. Germline-derived CDR1 and CDR2 are SGHTS and YDEGEE. The full variable domain, rest sourced from reference TRBV5-8 and TRBJ2-5, is EAGVTQSPTHLIKTRGQQATLRCSPISGHTSVYWYQQALGLGLQFLLWYDEGEERNRGNFPPRFSGRQFPNYSSELNVNALELEDSALYLCASSLEGQTQYFGPGTRLLVL.

The gene calls are TRBV11-2 and TRBJ1-2; D gene uncertain. CDR3 size: 13 residues. Trimming took off 2 bases at V and 8 bases at J, with 12 bases between the two ends. CDR1 and CDR2 from the germline V gene are SGHAT and FQNNGV. This CDR3 is CASSLKEIGGYTF. CDR3 nucleotides: TGTGCCAGCAGCTTAAAGGAGATTGGCGGCTACACCTTC.

The rearrangement uses TRBV29-1 and TRBJ1-2, with 9 bases matching TRBD1. CDR1 is SQVTM, CDR2 ANQGSEA, per germline. After removal of 8 bases from V and 8 bases from J, the junction contained 9 bases not matched to a gene. This CDR3 spans 12 amino acids. In DNA form, the CDR3 reads TGCAGCTCCTGGACAGGGGCCAACGGCTACACCTTC. Its protein is CSSWTGANGYTF.

The J gene is TRBJ1-2, the V gene TRBV29-1; 7 nucleotides match TRBD1. This CDR3 has 12 residues. The V gene's germline CDR1 is SQVTM and CDR2 ANQGSEA. V lost 7 bases to trimming and J lost 8 bases; unmatched junction nucleotides: 10. CDR3 sequence: CSAYRGMGGYTF. CDR3 DNA: TGCAGCGCCTACAGGGGAATGGGAGGCTACACCTTC.

There are a few counts of this clone. The J gene is TRBJ2-7, the V gene TRBV7-2; 7 bases fit TRBD1. J gave up 3 bases and V 6 bases, and 5 bases lay outside the gene matches. CDR1 is SGHTA, CDR2 FQGNSA, per germline. CDR3 length: 13 amino acids. The CDR3 spells CASSKQGNYEQYF. CDR3 nucleotides: TGTGCCAGCAGTAAACAGGGGAACTACGAGCAGTACTTC. Together with reference TRBV7-2 and TRBJ2-7, the CDR3 gives the full variable domain: GAGVSQSPSNKVTEKGKDVELRCDPISGHTALYWYRQSLGQGLEFLIYFQGNSAPDKSGLPSDRFSAERTGGSVSTLTIQRTQQEDSAVYLCASSKQGNYEQYFGPGTRLTVT.

The V gene is TRBV27, the J gene TRBJ1-2; unclear D gene. This CDR3 is built from 11 residues. Germline V gene lookup returns CDR1 MNHEY and CDR2 SMNVEV (reference sequence). V lost 7 bases and J 7 bases, leaving 10 bases between the germline ends. CDR3 sequence: CASKGLFGYTF. CDR3 nucleotide sequence: TGTGCCAGCAAAGGGCTTTTTGGCTACACCTTC.

The rearrangement uses TRBV29-1 and TRBJ1-2; D call uncertain. V gave up 3 bases and J gave up 8 bases, with 10 bases separating them. CDR3 length: 11 residues. CDR1 and CDR2 from the germline V gene are SQVTM and ANQGSEA. The CDR3 coding sequence is TGCAGCGTTGACCGGGGAAGCGGCTACACCTTC. Amino acid sequence: CSVDRGSGYTF.

There are a few counts of this clone. The chain links TRBV29-1 to TRBJ1-2, with 7 bases matching TRBD1. The V gene's germline CDR1 is SQVTM and CDR2 ANQGSEA. The V segment lost 7 bases and the J segment 4 bases; nucleotides outside the gene matches: 9. The CDR3 spans 13 residues. The CDR3 DNA reads as TGCAGCGACACAGGGGCACGTTCCTATGGCTACACCTTC. This translates into CSDTGARSYGYTF.

A few counts support this clone. The chain has TRBV14 and TRBJ2-1; D is undetermined. The ends were cut back, 0 bases at V and 7 bases at J, with 7 bases in the middle. The CDR3 is made up of 13 amino acids. Germline values: CDR1 SGHDN, CDR2 FVKESK. The CDR3 DNA reads as TGTGCCAGCAGCCAAGAAGTAGGGAATGAGCAGTTCTTC. This encodes CASSQEVGNEQFF.

This chain uses TRBV7-9 with TRBJ1-1; no definite D call. Germline V gives CDR1 SEHNR, CDR2 FQNEAQ (reference sequence). The CDR3 runs 13 residues. Trimming left V 5 bases short and J 1 base short, with 8 bases between. The CDR3 loop reads CASSRTRNTEAFF. Here the CDR3 DNA reads TGTGCCAGCAGCCGAACAAGGAACACTGAAGCTTTCTTT. Combining the CDR3 with reference TRBV7-9 and TRBJ1-1 gives the whole variable domain DTGVSQNPRHKITKRGQNVTFRCDPISEHNRLYWYRQTLGQGPEFLTYFQNEAQLEKSRLLSDRFSAERPKGSFSTLEIQRTEQGDSAMYLCASSRTRNTEAFFGQGTRLTVV.

This clone was found a few times. V usage is TRBV29-1 and J usage is TRBJ2-7; tentative D call: TRBD1 (6 bases). This CDR3 has 14 amino acids. V was pared by 1 base and J by 0 bases, with 10 bases between. Germline V gives CDR1 SQVTM, CDR2 ANQGSEA. The CDR3: CSVEGVDSSYEQYF. DNA for the CDR3: TGCAGCGTTGAAGGGGTGGACAGCTCCTACGAGCAGTACTTC.

The rearrangement links TRBV30 to TRBJ2-2; the D gene is possibly TRBD2 (7 bases). The CDR3 spans 16 residues. V was shortened by 3 bases and J by 7 bases, with 21 bases between the two germline ends. Per germline, CDR1 GTSNPN and CDR2 SVGIG (reference sequence). CDR3 residues: CAWSRGAANRDGELFF. CDR3 DNA sequence: TGTGCCTGGAGCCGGGGGGCAGCGAACCGGGACGGGGAGCTGTTTTTT.